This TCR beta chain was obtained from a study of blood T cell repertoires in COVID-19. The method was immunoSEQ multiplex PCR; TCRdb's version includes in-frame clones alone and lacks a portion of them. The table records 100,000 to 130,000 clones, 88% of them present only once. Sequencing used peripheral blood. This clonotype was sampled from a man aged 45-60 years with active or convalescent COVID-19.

In DNA, the CDR3 is TGCGCCAGCAGCTTCACTAGCGGGAGTTACAATGAGCAGTTCTTC. Translating it yields CASSFTSGSYNEQFF. The J gene is TRBJ2-1, the V gene TRBV5-1, with 11 nucleotides matching TRBD2. Trimming removed 2 bases from V and 4 bases from J; junction bases left unmatched: 2. From germline, CDR1 is SGHRS and CDR2 YFSETQ. CDR3 size: 15 residues.